This TCR beta chain was observed in a study of T cells in Graves' hyperthyroidism and ophthalmopathy. Findings of the study overall: From stable hyperthyroidism, ophthalmopathy was separated by a 13 V-J model.

The ends were cut back, 1 base at V and 4 bases at J, with 17 bases in the middle. Germline V gene data show CDR1 as GTSNPN and CDR2 as SVGIG (reference sequence). The CDR3 runs 15 residues. This clonotype was seen repeatedly, ten times or more. Its antigen is not identified. The CDR3 regions of TCR beta were amplified from RNA transcripts. The HTBI primer set was used in a first-round RT-PCR of the TCR CDR3. MiXCR, run by TCRdb on the multiplex PCR reads, gives a single entry per CDR3 protein. The sample consists of hundreds of thousands of distinct CDR3 sequences, roughly 20% of them appearing once. V usage is TRBV30 and J usage is TRBJ2-7; D remains ambiguous. The sequencing input was blood. This sequence was found in a woman aged 50 to 60 with Graves' hyperthyroidism that later progressed to Graves' ophthalmopathy. The CDR3 sequence is CAWSAQTRRGYEQYF. For the CDR3, the DNA is TGTGCCTGGAGTGCCCAGACACGCCGCGGTTACGAGCAGTACTTC.